This TCR beta chain was sequenced during a study of patients and donors after allogeneic stem cell transplantation. This clonotype has only a few counts. TCRdb itself ran the RT-PCR reads through MiXCR, one entry per CDR3 protein. This sample has about 410,000 distinct CDR3 sequences; approximately 16% occur once, and the top ten carry roughly 7%. CDR1 LGHDT and CDR2 YNNKEL come from the germline V gene (reference sequence). Trimming cost V 2 bases and J 7 bases; bases outside gene matches: 7. This CDR3 is built from 14 residues. The clonotype was recovered from a human donor who was either an allogeneic HSCT recipient or a stem cell or donor lymphocyte infusion donor (not recorded which). It is not recorded whose cells these are; they may come from a transplant donor. V gene TRBV3-1 combines with J gene TRBJ1-1, with TRBD1 matching 7 bases. The source material was blood, either unsorted or a sorted T cell fraction (not recorded which). The CDR3: CASSQRDRDGEAFF. As DNA, the CDR3 is TGTGCCAGCAGCCAACGAGACAGGGATGGTGAAGCTTTCTTT.